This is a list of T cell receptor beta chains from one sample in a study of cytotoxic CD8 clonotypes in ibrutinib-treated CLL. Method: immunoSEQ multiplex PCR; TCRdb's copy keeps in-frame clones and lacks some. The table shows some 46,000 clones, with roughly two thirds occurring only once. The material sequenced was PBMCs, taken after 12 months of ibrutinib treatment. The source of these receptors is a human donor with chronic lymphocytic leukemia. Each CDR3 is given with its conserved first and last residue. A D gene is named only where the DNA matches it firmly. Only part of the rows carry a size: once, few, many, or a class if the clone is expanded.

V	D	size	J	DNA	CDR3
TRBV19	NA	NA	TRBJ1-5	TGTGCCAGTAGTACCCTCCGACAGAGTAGCAATCAGCCCCAGCATTTT	CASSTLRQSSNQPQHF
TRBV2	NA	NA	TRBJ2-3	TGTGCCAGCAGCGCCCGGGCGCGGACTGGAGGCTCTAGCACAGATACGCAGTATTTT	CASSARARTGGSSTDTQYF
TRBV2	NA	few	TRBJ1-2	TGTGCCAGCAGTGTCGAAAACTATGGCTACACCTTC	CASSVENYGYTF
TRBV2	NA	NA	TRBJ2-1	TGTGCCAGCAGTGCAGGGACTTTCTCCTACAATGAGCAGTTCTTC	CASSAGTFSYNEQFF
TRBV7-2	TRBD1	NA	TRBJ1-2	TGTGCCAGCAGGGCAGGGGGATATCCGCGGAATGGCTACACCTTC	CASRAGGYPRNGYTF
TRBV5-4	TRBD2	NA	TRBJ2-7	TGTGCCAGCAGCCGAACTAGCGGGAGCGCTAGCGAGCAGTACTTC	CASSRTSGSASEQYF
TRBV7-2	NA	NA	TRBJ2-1	TGTGCCAGCAGCTCCACCCCTAGTCGGGTGTTGGCGAATGAGCAGTTCTTC	CASSSTPSRVLANEQFF
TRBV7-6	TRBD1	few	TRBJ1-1	TGTGCCAGCAGCTTAGCACAGGGGCCGGGCACTGAAGCTTTCTTT	CASSLAQGPGTEAFF
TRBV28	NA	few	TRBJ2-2	TGTGCCAGCAGTATGTTTGAACCCGGGGAGCTGTTTTTT	CASSMFEPGELFF
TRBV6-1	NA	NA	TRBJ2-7	TGTGCCAGCAGTGAAGCACCGGGACACTCCTACGAGCAGTACTTC	CASSEAPGHSYEQYF
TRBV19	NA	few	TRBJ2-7	TGTGCCAGTAGTACGGACAGATACTACGAGCAGTACTTC	CASSTDRYYEQYF
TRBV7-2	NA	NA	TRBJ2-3	TGTGCCAGCAGCTTAGCTGGGGCAGCCGCGGATACGCAGTATTTT	CASSLAGAAADTQYF
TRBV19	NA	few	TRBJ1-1	TGTGCCAGTAGTACAATTGGGGCAATGAACACTGAAGCTTTCTTT	CASSTIGAMNTEAFF
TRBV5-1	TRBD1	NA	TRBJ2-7	TGCGCCAGCAGCTTGCTCCGGGACAGGGAGGGCTACGAGCAGTACTTC	CASSLLRDREGYEQYF
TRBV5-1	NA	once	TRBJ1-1	TGCGCCAGCAGCTTGGCCGGGCAGGTCACTGAAGCTTTCTTT	CASSLAGQVTEAFF
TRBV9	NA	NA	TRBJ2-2	TGTGCCAGCAGCGTAGATTGGACAGAGCTTAACACCGGGGAGCTGTTTTTT	CASSVDWTELNTGELFF
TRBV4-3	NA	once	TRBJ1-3	TGCGCCAGCAGCCCCGCCAGCTCTGGAAACACCATATATTTT	CASSPASSGNTIYF
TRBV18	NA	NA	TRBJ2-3	TGTGCCAGCTCACCACTTCCAGTTATTTCCTCTAGCACAGATACGCAGTATTTT	CASSPLPVISSSTDTQYF
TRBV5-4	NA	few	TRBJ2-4	TGTGCCAGCAGCTTGGAGGGCCCCACAAGGGACATTCAGTACTTC	CASSLEGPTRDIQYF
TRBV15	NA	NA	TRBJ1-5	TGTGCCACCAGCAGAGATAAGGGGTCCAATCAGCCCCAGCATTTT	CATSRDKGSNQPQHF
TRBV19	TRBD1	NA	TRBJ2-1	TGTGCAACGACAGGGAACTACAATGAGCAGTTCTTC	CATTGNYNEQFF
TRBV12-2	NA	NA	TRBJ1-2	TGTGCAAGTCGCGCGACAGTTTTCGACTATGGCTACACCTTC	CASRATVFDYGYTF
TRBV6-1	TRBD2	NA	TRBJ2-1	TGTGCCAGTCGTAGCGGGGCTAGCTCCTACAATGAGCAGTTCTTC	CASRSGASSYNEQFF
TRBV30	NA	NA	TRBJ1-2	TGTGCCTGGGGAGGGGACGTCAGGAACTATGGCTACACCTTC	CAWGGDVRNYGYTF
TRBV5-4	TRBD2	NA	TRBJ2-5	TGTGCCAGCAGCCCGCCGGGACTAGCGGGAGGTGAGGGTGAGACCCAGTACTTC	CASSPPGLAGGEGETQYF
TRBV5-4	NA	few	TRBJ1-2	TGTGCCAGCAGCTTAAACAGGGACTATGGCTACACCTTC	CASSLNRDYGYTF
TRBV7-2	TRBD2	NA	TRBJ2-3	TGTGCCAGCAGTTTATCGGCGGGAGGGACAGATACGCAGTATTTT	CASSLSAGGTDTQYF
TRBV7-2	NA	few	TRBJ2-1	TGTGCCAGCAGCTCGGAACTTTACAATGAGCAGTTCTTC	CASSSELYNEQFF
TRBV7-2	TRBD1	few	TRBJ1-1	TGTGCCAGCAGCTCTGGGACAGGGGCCTTTACCGAAGCTTTCTTT	CASSSGTGAFTEAFF